This T cell receptor (beta chain) originates from a study of blood T cell repertoires in COVID-19. Overall study: Acute and convalescent COVID-19 samples came from the United States, Italy and Spain.

The CDR3 covers 16 residues. V dropped 5 bases and J dropped 4; count of bases not matched to a gene: 10. Looked up from germline, CDR1 is KGHSH and CDR2 is LQKENI. Study processing details: Estimation of nucleated cell counts was performed using reference gene primer amplification. Sequencing was performed with immunoSEQ multiplex PCR; in TCRdb, only in-frame clones are kept and a portion is missing. V and J calls and clone size are copied from that table; D and trimming were computed from the DNA. The sample includes just over 35,000 clones, roughly 88% seen only once; the top ten take under 2.5%. Source material: peripheral blood. The TCR sequence derives from a human donor in a cohort sampled during active COVID-19. The rearrangement links TRBV18 to TRBJ2-2; 7 nucleotides agree with TRBD1. The CDR3: CASSSGQARVTGELFF. CDR3 nucleotides: TGTGCCAGCTCATCAGGACAGGCGAGAGTCACCGGGGAGCTGTTTTTT. Full variable domain (rest looked up from reference TRBV18 and TRBJ2-2): NAGVMQNPRHLVRRRGQEARLRCSPMKGHSHVYWYRQLPEEGLKFMVYLQKENIIDESGMPKERFSAEFPKEGPSILRIQQVVRGDSAAYFCASSSGQARVTGELFFGEGSRLTVL.